The clone carrying this T cell receptor beta chain was seen only a few times. Its antigen is undetermined. The data were taken from a study of naive and memory T cell subsets. Regarding the study as a whole: Activation and differentiation may alter RNA-based TCR counts. Naive repertoires, especially CD8, held a few larger clonotypes, possibly memory cells re-expressing CD45RA.

CDR1 and CDR2 from the germline V gene are ENHRY and SYGVKD. Trimming removed 2 bases from V and 0 bases from J; junction bases left unmatched: 4. This CDR3 has 16 residues. The beta constant-region primer was an equimolar mix of two oligonucleotides covering TRBC1 and TRBC2. Nested alpha and beta constant-region primers with the SP2 primer drove four PCR rounds on ligated cDNA. A single record per CDR3 protein comes from TCRdb applying MiXCR to the UMI-ligation and nested PCR reads. Of 150,000 or so distinct CDR3 sequences in the sample, 22% are singletons; the top ten hold 0.1% to 0.11%. Overnight CMV lysate stimulation of fresh PBMCs defined donor CMV status by CD4+ IFNgamma.

The V call is TRBV10-3, the J call TRBJ1-5; 7 nucleotides match TRBD1. The sequenced sample was naive CD4+ T cells from blood. The source of this sequence is a human donor in good health. Here the CDR3 DNA reads TGTGCCATCAGTGAGACTGGACAGGCTAGCAATCAGCCCCAGCATTTT. This codes for CAISETGQASNQPQHF.